The next 29 T cell receptor beta chains were all read from a single sample in a study of a mutant IDH1 vaccine in newly diagnosed glioma. TCRdb's copy holds only in-frame clones and misses some; the assay was immunoSEQ multiplex PCR. The table records around 59,000 clones, more than 85% of them present only once. Specified time point: baseline, week 1 (first vaccination visit). The treatment is: pre-vaccination baseline after standard-of-care therapy. The starting material was PBMCs, obtained from a glioma patient treated with radiotherapy, temozolomide or both. The receptor source for this set is a man aged 50 to 59 with glioma.

CDR3 in amino acids: CASSPQTSGGQETQYF. For the CDR3, the DNA is TGTGCCAGCTCACCACAGACTAGCGGGGGCCAAGAGACCCAGTACTTC. The V gene is TRBV18, the J gene TRBJ2-5, with TRBD2 matching 12 bases. The CDR3 has 16 amino acids. Germline V CDR1 and CDR2: KGHSH, LQKENI. Trimming cost V 1 base and J 1 base; bases outside gene matches: 1.

The V call is TRBV9, the J call TRBJ2-5; 7 nucleotides match TRBD2. Trimming at V came to 0 bases and at J to 4 bases, leaving 6 bases not matched to a gene. The CDR3 extends over 15 amino acids. CDR1 and CDR2 (germline): SGDLS, YYNGEE. The CDR3 sequence: CASSVAGGSGETQYF. CDR3 sequence (DNA): TGTGCCAGCAGCGTAGCGGGCGGGAGTGGAGAGACCCAGTACTTC. The variable domain in full, with the rest retrieved from reference TRBV9 and TRBJ2-5, is DSGVTQTPKHLITATGQRVTLRCSPRSGDLSVYWYQQSLDQGLQFLIQYYNGEERAKGNILERFSAQQFPDLHSELNLSSLELGDSALYFCASSVAGGSGETQYFGPGTRLLVL.

The chain recombines TRBV25-1 with TRBJ2-1, with 7 bases lining up with TRBD2. Germline V lookup: CDR1 MGHDK, CDR2 SYGVNS. The CDR3 runs to 15 residues. The V gene end was trimmed by 1 base and the J gene end by 3 bases; junction bases not matched to a gene: 3. The CDR3 nucleotides read TGTGCCAGCAGTGAATGGGAGGGGATCTACAATGAGCAGTTCTTC. The encoded protein is CASSEWEGIYNEQFF.

The chain employs TRBV11-3 and TRBJ2-3; 8 positions match TRBD1. The CDR3 has 14 residues. Germline V gene sequence: CDR1 SGHNT, CDR2 YENEEA. The V segment lost 5 bases and the J segment 2 bases; nucleotides outside the gene matches: 3. The CDR3 loop is CASSPGQDTDTQYF. The CDR3 DNA sequence: TGTGCCAGCAGCCCGGGACAGGACACAGATACGCAGTATTTT.

The rearrangement joins TRBV6-4 to TRBJ2-3; D perhaps matches TRBD2 (6 bases). Deletions cut 7 bases from V and 2 bases from J, with 19 bases between. The CDR3 covers 16 residues. The germline V gene has CDR1 MRHNA and CDR2 SNTAGT. CDR3: CASNDRGTEHTDTQYF. CDR3 nucleotide sequence: TGTGCCAGCAACGATCGCGGGACCGAGCACACAGATACGCAGTATTTT.

This clone was observed a handful of times. This rearrangement joins TRBV6-4 to TRBJ2-2; 8 bases are shared with TRBD2. After removal of 4 bases from V and 3 bases from J, the junction contained 10 bases not matched to a gene. The CDR3 loop spans 17 amino acids. In germline, CDR1 is MRHNA, CDR2 SNTAGT. The CDR3 sequence: CASSAGPGTRDTGELFF. As DNA, the CDR3 is TGTGCCAGCAGTGCCGGACCCGGGACTAGAGACACCGGGGAGCTGTTTTTT.

This clone has only one observation. The genes are TRBV4-1 and TRBJ2-1; 8 positions agree with TRBD1. The V and J ends lost 4 bases and 9 bases, in that order; junction bases with no gene match: 14. Per the germline V gene, CDR1 is MGHRA and CDR2 is YSYEKL. The length of the CDR3 is 16 residues. CDR3 region: CASSPRTGISGGEQFF. CDR3 DNA: TGCGCCAGCAGCCCCAGGACAGGGATATCGGGTGGTGAGCAGTTCTTC.

The V gene is TRBV27, the J gene TRBJ1-2; 8 bases agree with TRBD1. CDR1 is MNHEY, CDR2 SMNVEV, per germline (reference sequence). J gave up 10 bases and V 5 bases, and 12 bases lay outside the gene matches. The CDR3 sequence is 14 residues long. As DNA, the CDR3 is TGTGCCAGCAGTCCTGGGACAGGTCGGGCGCCCTACACCTTC. Amino acids: CASSPGTGRAPYTF.

CDR3 DNA sequence: TGTGCCAGCAGTGATGGGGACTCTGAGACCCAGTACTTC. It codes for CASSDGDSETQYF. The chain joins TRBV13 to TRBJ2-5; possible D gene TRBD2, 6 bases. CDR1 PRHDT and CDR2 FYEKMQ come from the germline V gene (reference sequence). The CDR3 covers 13 residues. The V end was cut by 6 bases, the J end by 5 bases, with 13 bases between.

V gene TRBV27 combines with J gene TRBJ1-1; D call uncertain. V lost 8 bases to trimming and J lost 1 base, with 17 bases between them. The CDR3 sequence is 15 residues long. Germline V gene sequence: CDR1 MNHEY, CDR2 SMNVEV (reference sequence). The CDR3 region has the DNA TGTGCCAGCTCCTTCGCGACTTCAGGGAACACTGAAGCTTTCTTT. This gives the protein CASSFATSGNTEAFF.

The gene calls are TRBV15 and TRBJ2-7, with 8 bases lining up with TRBD2. Germline V gives CDR1 LNHNV, CDR2 YYDKDF (reference sequence). V gave up 5 bases and J gave up 0 bases; unmatched junction bases: 6. The CDR3 runs 15 residues. DNA for the CDR3: TGTGCCACCAGCCTCGGGAGGGATAGCTCCTACGAGCAGTACTTC. Protein sequence: CATSLGRDSSYEQYF.

This clone was counted between two and nine times. The genes are TRBV7-9 and TRBJ2-7; 8 bases match TRBD1. Germline V gene lookup returns CDR1 SEHNR and CDR2 FQNEAQ (reference sequence). CDR3 length: 15 amino acids. J was trimmed by 9 bases and V by 7 bases; bases with no gene match: 17. CDR3 coding DNA: TGTGCCAGCACCGCGGTAGGGACAGGCCGGGTTGCGCAGTACTTC. It translates to CASTAVGTGRVAQYF.

The chain carries TRBV4-3 and TRBJ1-6; tentatively, D is TRBD1 (5 bases). Germline V gene data show CDR1 as LGHNA and CDR2 as YSLEER. CDR3 length: 15 amino acids. Trimming took off 0 bases at V and 4 bases at J, with 7 bases between the two ends. DNA of the CDR3: TGCGCCAGCAGCCAAGATCAGGGTTATAATTCACCCCTCCACTTT. It yields the protein CASSQDQGYNSPLHF.

The J gene is TRBJ2-3, the V gene TRBV9; D is possibly TRBD1 (6 bases). This CDR3 contains 15 residues. The V gene lost 1 base and the J gene lost 0 bases, with 9 bases spanning the gap. CDR1 is SGDLS, CDR2 YYNGEE, per germline. Written as DNA, the CDR3 is TGTGCCAGCAGCGTAAGGCAGGGGAGCACAGATACGCAGTATTTT. Protein sequence: CASSVRQGSTDTQYF.

This chain uses TRBV9 with TRBJ1-6; D is ambiguous. V was pared by 3 bases and J by 6 bases, with 10 bases between. The CDR3 length is 14 residues. Germline V gene data show CDR1 as SGDLS and CDR2 as YYNGEE. The CDR3 DNA reads TGTGCCAGCAGCGCCGCGGCAGGTAATTCACCCCTCCACTTT. Protein product: CASSAAAGNSPLHF.

This chain uses TRBV10-1 with TRBJ1-1; D perhaps matches TRBD1 (5 bases). Trimming removed 5 bases at V and 2 bases at J, with 9 bases between. The CDR3 is 13 residues long. CDR1 WNHNN and CDR2 SYGVQD come from the germline V gene (reference sequence). DNA for the CDR3: TGCGCCAGCAGTTTCGACAGTAACACTGAAGCTTTCTTT. Protein product: CASSFDSNTEAFF.

The rearrangement uses TRBV11-3 and TRBJ1-1; D might be TRBD1 (5 bases). The ends were cut back, 4 bases at V and 6 bases at J, with 9 bases in the middle. Germline V gene sequence: CDR1 SGHNT, CDR2 YENEEA. This CDR3 is built from 12 residues. CDR3 coding DNA: TGTGCCAGCAGCTCGAGGGACGCTGAAGCTTTCTTT. Its translation is CASSSRDAEAFF.

The chain has TRBV28 and TRBJ2-3; 9 bases map to TRBD1. V gave up 4 bases and J gave up 2 bases; unmatched junction bases: 4. The germline V gene has CDR1 MDHEN and CDR2 SYDVKM. The CDR3 extends over 15 amino acids. The CDR3 nucleotides read TGTGCCAGCAGTTACGGACAGGGGCACACAGATACGCAGTATTTT. Translation gives CASSYGQGHTDTQYF.

This chain joins TRBV10-2 and TRBJ2-5, with D unclear. The germline gives CDR1 WSHSY, CDR2 SAAADI. The V end was cut by 0 bases, the J end by 5 bases, with 19 bases between. The CDR3 spans 17 residues. In DNA, the CDR3 is TGCGCCAGCAGTGAGTCTCGGCGGCGTAAGCTTAGGGAGACCCAGTACTTC. It is translated as CASSESRRRKLRETQYF.

The V and J genes are TRBV7-2 and TRBJ2-2, with 8 positions matching TRBD2. The germline V gene encodes CDR1 SGHTA and CDR2 FQGNSA. Germline trimming cut 1 base from V and 7 bases from J; bases unmatched to any gene: 2. The CDR3 extends over 14 amino acids. The CDR3 is CASSLGTSNGELFF. CDR3 DNA sequence: TGTGCCAGCAGCTTAGGGACTAGCAACGGGGAGCTGTTTTTT.

This chain joins TRBV5-1 and TRBJ1-4, with D perhaps matching TRBD1 (5 bases). The CDR3 loop spans 14 amino acids. Germline V lookup: CDR1 SGHRS, CDR2 YFSETQ. V lost 3 bases and J 4 bases, leaving 10 bases between the germline ends. The CDR3 DNA is TGCGCCAGCAGCTCGGCGGGGGTTAATGAAAAACTGTTTTTT. It yields the protein CASSSAGVNEKLFF.

The rearrangement joins TRBV6-4 to TRBJ1-5; 7 bases line up with TRBD1. Germline V gene data show CDR1 as MRHNA and CDR2 as SNTAGT. The junction had 3 bases not matched to a gene; V was cut back by 6 bases and J by 4 bases. The CDR3 has 13 amino acids. The CDR3 coding sequence is TGTGCCAGCAGGTTGACAGGGAATCAGCCCCAGCATTTT. Translating gives CASRLTGNQPQHF.

The V and J genes are TRBV11-2 and TRBJ2-2; maybe TRBD1 (5 bases). The germline CDR1 and CDR2 sequences are SGHAT and FQNNGV. CDR3 length: 16 residues. Trimming left V 5 bases short and J 1 base short, with 14 bases between. DNA of the CDR3: TGTGCCAGCAGCCACAGCTTCGGACAGAACACCGGGGAGCTGTTTTTT. As protein: CASSHSFGQNTGELFF.

V is TRBV9 and J is TRBJ1-4, with TRBD1 identical over 10 bases. Germline lookup yields CDR1 SGDLS and CDR2 YYNGEE. The V segment lost 6 bases and the J segment 8 bases; nucleotides outside the gene matches: 10. The CDR3 totals 15 residues. The CDR3 DNA reads TGTGCCAGCACCAGAGGGGACAGGGGTGGGGAAAAACTGTTTTTT. Its protein product is CASTRGDRGGEKLFF.

This chain joins TRBV10-2 and TRBJ2-2, with D maybe TRBD2 (7 bases). Trimming removed 0 bases from V and 2 bases from J, with 10 bases in between. Germline V gene sequence: CDR1 WSHSY, CDR2 SAAADI. This CDR3 has 16 residues. CDR3 sequence: CASSESGGLNTGELFF. The CDR3, as DNA: TGCGCCAGCAGTGAGTCGGGGGGGCTCAACACCGGGGAGCTGTTTTTT.

The table lists this clone with a count of one. The CDR3 coding sequence is TGCGCCAGCAGTTCCCAAGGGGGCTCCGGGGAGCTGTTTTTT. Amino acid sequence: CASSSQGGSGELFF. V gene TRBV10-1 combines with J gene TRBJ2-2, with TRBD1 identical over 7 bases. In germline, CDR1 is WNHNN, CDR2 SYGVQD (reference sequence). Losses at the gene ends were 5 bases for V and 6 bases for J; bases not matched to a gene: 6. There are 14 residues in the CDR3.

The rearrangement links TRBV29-1 to TRBJ1-4; TRBD1 aligns across 10 bases. Germline V gene data show CDR1 as SQVTM and CDR2 as ANQGSEA. The length of the CDR3 is 16 residues. V lost 6 bases, J lost 1 base, and 8 bases stayed unmatched. The chain's CDR3 is CSVREDRGLTNEKLFF. CDR3 DNA sequence: TGCAGCGTCCGAGAAGACAGGGGGCTAACTAATGAAAAACTGTTTTTT.

This rearrangement joins TRBV7-2 to TRBJ1-6, with unresolved D. The CDR3 sequence is 18 residues long. Trimming took 0 bases from V and 7 from J, leaving 19 bases between them. CDR1 is SGHTA, CDR2 FQGNSA, per germline. CDR3 loop: CASSLAPYRNRGNSPLHF. CDR3 coding DNA: TGTGCCAGCAGCTTAGCCCCTTACAGAAACCGAGGGAATTCACCCCTCCACTTT.

DNA for the CDR3: TGCGCCAGCAGCTTGGACAGGGTCGGGGTGGATGAGCAGTTCTTC. Its protein product is CASSLDRVGVDEQFF. The chain recombines TRBV5-1 with TRBJ2-1, with D perhaps TRBD1 (6 bases). The CDR3 runs 15 residues. Germline CDR1 and CDR2: SGHRS and YFSETQ. Trimming pared 0 bases from V and 8 bases from J, leaving 15 bases between.